The text below deals with one T cell receptor (beta chain). Its antigen is not known. The sample belongs to a study of radiation and T cells in renal cell carcinoma. Time point described: baseline pretreatment blood. Specified treatment: 15 Gy SBRT to primary tumor, nephrectomy 4 weeks later. Blood was sampled at baseline, 2 weeks and 4 weeks after SBRT. The study, taken as a whole, reports: From baseline, blood top tumor clonotypes peaked at 2 weeks post-radiation. No pretreatment tumor biopsies were available for baseline clonotypes.

The germline V gene encodes CDR1 SEHNR and CDR2 FQNEAQ (reference sequence). Deletions cut 4 bases from V and 4 bases from J, with 13 bases between. The CDR3 length is 15 residues. The table came from immunoSEQ multiplex PCR; TCRdb's copy has only in-frame clones and leaves some out. The data show 45,000 to 65,000 clones, over 70% seen once. This TCR was recovered from a man aged 55 to 69 with renal cell carcinoma. The rearrangement joins TRBV7-9 to TRBJ2-2; D is possibly TRBD2 (5 bases). The sample here was blood, taken from a patient whose treatment included radiotherapy and nephrectomy. The DNA of the CDR3 is TGTGCCAGCAGCTGGGAGACACCTCTCACCGGGGAGCTGTTTTTT. This gives the protein CASSWETPLTGELFF.